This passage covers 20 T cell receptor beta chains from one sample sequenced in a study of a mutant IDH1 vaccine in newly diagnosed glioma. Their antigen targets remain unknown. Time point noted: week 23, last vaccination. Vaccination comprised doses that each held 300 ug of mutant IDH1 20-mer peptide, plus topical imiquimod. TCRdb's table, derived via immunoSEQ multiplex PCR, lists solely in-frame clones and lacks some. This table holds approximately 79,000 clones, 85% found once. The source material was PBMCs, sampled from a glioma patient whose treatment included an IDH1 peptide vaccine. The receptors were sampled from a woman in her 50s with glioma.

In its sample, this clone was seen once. CDR3 coding DNA: TGTGCCAGCAGTTTTGGGACAGGGGTTGGGGAGCAGTACTTC. It yields the protein CASSFGTGVGEQYF. This chain links TRBV27 with TRBJ2-7; TRBD1 agrees at 10 bases. Germline CDR1 MNHEY, CDR2 SMNVEV (reference sequence). The CDR3 spans 14 residues. With V trimmed by 3 bases and J by 7 bases, 6 bases remained unmatched.

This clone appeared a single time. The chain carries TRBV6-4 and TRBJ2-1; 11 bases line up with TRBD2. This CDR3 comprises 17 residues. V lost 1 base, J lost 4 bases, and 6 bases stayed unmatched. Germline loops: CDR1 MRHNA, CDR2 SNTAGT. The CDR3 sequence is CASSDFLAGGYYNEQFF. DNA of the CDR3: TGTGCCAGCAGTGACTTCCTAGCGGGAGGTTATTACAATGAGCAGTTCTTC.

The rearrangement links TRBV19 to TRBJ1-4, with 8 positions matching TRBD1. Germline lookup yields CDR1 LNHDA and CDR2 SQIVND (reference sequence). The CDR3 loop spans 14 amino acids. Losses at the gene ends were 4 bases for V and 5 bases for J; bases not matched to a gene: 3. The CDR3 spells CASSTDRDNEKLFF. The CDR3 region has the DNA TGTGCCAGTAGTACGGACAGGGACAATGAAAAACTGTTTTTT.

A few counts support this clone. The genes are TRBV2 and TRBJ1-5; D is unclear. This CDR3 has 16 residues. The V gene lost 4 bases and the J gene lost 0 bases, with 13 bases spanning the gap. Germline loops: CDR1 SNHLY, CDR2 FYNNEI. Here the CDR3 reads CASSVLEDYSNQPQHF. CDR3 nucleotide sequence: TGTGCCAGCAGTGTCCTCGAAGATTATAGCAATCAGCCCCAGCATTTT.

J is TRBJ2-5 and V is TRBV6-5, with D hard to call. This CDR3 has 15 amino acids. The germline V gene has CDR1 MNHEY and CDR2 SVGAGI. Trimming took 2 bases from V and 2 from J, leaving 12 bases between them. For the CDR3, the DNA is TGTGCCAGCAGTTACCTAGTGCCCGGGCAAGAGACCCAGTACTTC. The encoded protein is CASSYLVPGQETQYF.

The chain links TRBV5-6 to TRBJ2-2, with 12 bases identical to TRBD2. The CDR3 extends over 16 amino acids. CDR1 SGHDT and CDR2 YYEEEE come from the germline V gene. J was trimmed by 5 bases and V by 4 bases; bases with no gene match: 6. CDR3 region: CASSRLAGVKTGELFF. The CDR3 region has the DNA TGTGCCAGCAGCCGACTAGCGGGAGTTAAAACCGGGGAGCTGTTTTTT.

The CDR3 loop is CASESRTYDTGELFF. For the CDR3, the DNA is TGTGCCAGTGAATCTAGGACTTACGATACCGGGGAGCTGTTTTTT. The V and J genes are TRBV6-6 and TRBJ2-2; maybe TRBD2 (5 bases). The CDR3 extends over 15 amino acids. Trimming removed 9 bases from V and 5 bases from J, with 19 bases in between. From germline, CDR1 is MNHNY and CDR2 SVGAGI (reference sequence).

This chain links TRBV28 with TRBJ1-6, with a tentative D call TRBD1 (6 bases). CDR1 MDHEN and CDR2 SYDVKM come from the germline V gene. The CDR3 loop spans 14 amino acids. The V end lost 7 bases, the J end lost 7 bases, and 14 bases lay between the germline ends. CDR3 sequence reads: CASKPGARNSPLHF. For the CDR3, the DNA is TGTGCCAGCAAGCCGGGGGCTCGGAATTCACCCCTCCACTTT. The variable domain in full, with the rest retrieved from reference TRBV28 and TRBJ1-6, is DVKVTQSSRYLVKRTGEKVFLECVQDMDHENMFWYRQDPGLGLRLIYFSYDVKMKEKGDIPEGYSVSREKKERFSLILESASTNQTSMYLCASKPGARNSPLHFGNGTRLTVT.

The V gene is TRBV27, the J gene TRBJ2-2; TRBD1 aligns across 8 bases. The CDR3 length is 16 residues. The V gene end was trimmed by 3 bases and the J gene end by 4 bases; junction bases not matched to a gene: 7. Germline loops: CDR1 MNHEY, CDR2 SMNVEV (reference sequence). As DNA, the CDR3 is TGTGCCAGCAGTTTCCGAGACAGGGGATCCACCGGGGAGCTGTTTTTT. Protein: CASSFRDRGSTGELFF.

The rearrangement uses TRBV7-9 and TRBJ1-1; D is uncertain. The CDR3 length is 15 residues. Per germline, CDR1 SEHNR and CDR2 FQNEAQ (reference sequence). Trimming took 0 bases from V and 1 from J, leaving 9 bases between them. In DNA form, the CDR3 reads TGTGCCAGCAGCTTAGCAAGGGTGGCGAACACTGAAGCTTTCTTT. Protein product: CASSLARVANTEAFF.

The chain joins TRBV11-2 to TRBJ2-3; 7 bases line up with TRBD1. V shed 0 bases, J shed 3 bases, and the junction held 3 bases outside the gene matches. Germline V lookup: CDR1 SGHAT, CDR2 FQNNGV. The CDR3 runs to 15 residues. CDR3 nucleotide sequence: TGTGCCAGCAGCTTAGATAGGGGGCGTACAGATACGCAGTATTTT. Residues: CASSLDRGRTDTQYF.

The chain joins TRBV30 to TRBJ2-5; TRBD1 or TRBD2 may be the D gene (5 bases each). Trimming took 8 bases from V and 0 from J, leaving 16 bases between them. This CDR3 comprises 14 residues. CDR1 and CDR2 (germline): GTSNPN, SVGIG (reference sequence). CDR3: CASSGRGYQETQYF. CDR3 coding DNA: TGTGCCAGTTCGGGACGGGGCTACCAAGAGACCCAGTACTTC. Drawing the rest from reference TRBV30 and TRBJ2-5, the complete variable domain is SQTIHQWPATLVQPVGSPLSLECTVEGTSNPNLYWYRQAAGRGLQLLFYSVGIGQISSEVPQNLSASRPQDRQFILSSKKLLLSDSGFYLCASSGRGYQETQYFGPGTRLLVL.

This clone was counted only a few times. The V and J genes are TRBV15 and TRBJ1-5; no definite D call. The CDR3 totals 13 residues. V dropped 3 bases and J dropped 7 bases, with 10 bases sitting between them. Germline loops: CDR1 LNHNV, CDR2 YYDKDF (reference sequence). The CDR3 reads CATSSGSEQPQHF. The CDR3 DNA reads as TGTGCCACCAGCAGTGGAAGTGAACAGCCCCAGCATTTT.

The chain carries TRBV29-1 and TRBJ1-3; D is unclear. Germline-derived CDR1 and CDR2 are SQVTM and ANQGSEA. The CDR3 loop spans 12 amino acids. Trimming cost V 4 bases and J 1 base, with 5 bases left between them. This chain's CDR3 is CSVGESGNTIYF. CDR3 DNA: TGCAGCGTTGGGGAGTCTGGAAACACCATATATTTT.

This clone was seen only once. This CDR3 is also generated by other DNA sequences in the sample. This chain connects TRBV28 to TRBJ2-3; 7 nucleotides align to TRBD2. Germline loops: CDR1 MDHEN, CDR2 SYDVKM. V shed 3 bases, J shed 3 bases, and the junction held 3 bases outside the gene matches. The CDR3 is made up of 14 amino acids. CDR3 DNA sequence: TGTGCCAGCAGTTTTCTTAGCGGGACAGATACGCAGTATTTT. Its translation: CASSFLSGTDTQYF.

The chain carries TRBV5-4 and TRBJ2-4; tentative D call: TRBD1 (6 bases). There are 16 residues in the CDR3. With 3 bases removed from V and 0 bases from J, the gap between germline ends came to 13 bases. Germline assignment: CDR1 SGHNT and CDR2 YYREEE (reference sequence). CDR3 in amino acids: CASSSGRGLAKNIQYF. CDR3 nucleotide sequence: TGTGCCAGCAGCTCGGGTAGGGGGTTAGCCAAAAACATTCAGTACTTC. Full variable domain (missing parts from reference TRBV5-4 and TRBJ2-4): ETGVTQSPTHLIKTRGQQVTLRCSSQSGHNTVSWYQQALGQGPQFIFQYYREEENGRGNFPPRFSGLQFPNYSSELNVNALELDDSALYLCASSSGRGLAKNIQYFGAGTRLSVL.

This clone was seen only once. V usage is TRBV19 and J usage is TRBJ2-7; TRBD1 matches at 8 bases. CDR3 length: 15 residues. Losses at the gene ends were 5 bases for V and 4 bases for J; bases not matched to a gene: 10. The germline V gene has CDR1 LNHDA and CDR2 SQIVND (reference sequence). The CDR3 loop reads CASSPLETGVYEQYF. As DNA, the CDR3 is TGTGCCAGTAGTCCCCTCGAGACAGGGGTATACGAGCAGTACTTC.

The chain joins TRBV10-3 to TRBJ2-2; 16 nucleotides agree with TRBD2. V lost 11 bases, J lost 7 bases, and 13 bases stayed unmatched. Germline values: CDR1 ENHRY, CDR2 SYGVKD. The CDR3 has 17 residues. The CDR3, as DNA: TGTGCCCCCTGCGGGACTAGCGGGAGGGAGGATAACGGGGAGCTGTTTTTT. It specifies CAPCGTSGREDNGELFF.

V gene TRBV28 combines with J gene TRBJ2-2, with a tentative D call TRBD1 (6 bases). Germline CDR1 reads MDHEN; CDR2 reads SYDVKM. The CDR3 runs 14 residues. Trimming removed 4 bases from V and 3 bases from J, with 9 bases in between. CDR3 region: CASSSGQDTGELFF. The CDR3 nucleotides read TGTGCCAGCAGTTCGGGACAAGACACCGGGGAGCTGTTTTTT.

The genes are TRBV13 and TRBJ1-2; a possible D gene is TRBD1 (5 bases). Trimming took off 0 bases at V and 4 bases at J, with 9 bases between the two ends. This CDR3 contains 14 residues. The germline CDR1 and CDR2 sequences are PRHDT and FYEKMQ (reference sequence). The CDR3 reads CASSLGPGPYGYTF. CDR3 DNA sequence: TGTGCCAGCAGCTTAGGTCCGGGGCCCTATGGCTACACCTTC.